This T cell receptor beta chain was obtained from a study of regulatory T cells in long-lasting Graves disease. Study results and limitations: When disease was persistent, TRBV28, TRBJ1-2 and TRBJ2-5 were the favored segments. Researchers examined only peripheral blood and not thyroid tissue.

Regarding this clonotype: Its target is not known.

Time point: newly diagnosed GD, antithyroid drugs for less than 3 months. RNA isolated from PBMCs was used to make the TCR library. To make TCR beta libraries, researchers used iRepertoire HTBI primers and Arm-PCR of CDR3 regions. Using its own MiXCR run on the multiplex PCR reads, TCRdb lists one record per CDR3 protein. The repertoire has hundreds of thousands of distinct CDR3 sequences, 15% to 20% of them found once; the top ten carry 15% to 20%. The V and J ends lost 4 bases and 7 bases respectively, with 15 bases between them. Germline CDR1 KGHDR, CDR2 SFDVKD. CDR3 length: 14 amino acids. This sample also appeared in a second study, on T cells in Graves' hyperthyroidism and ophthalmopathy.

The gene calls are TRBV24-1 and TRBJ2-5, with D perhaps assigned TRBD1 or TRBD2 (5 bases each). The origin of this receptor is a woman in her 30s with Graves disease. The source material was peripheral blood mononuclear cells (PBMCs), sampled at new diagnosis, from a patient treated with antithyroid drugs. CDR3 loop: CATSDLGVPGTQYF. The CDR3 coding sequence is TGTGCCACCAGTGACTTGGGGGTCCCGGGGACCCAGTACTTC.